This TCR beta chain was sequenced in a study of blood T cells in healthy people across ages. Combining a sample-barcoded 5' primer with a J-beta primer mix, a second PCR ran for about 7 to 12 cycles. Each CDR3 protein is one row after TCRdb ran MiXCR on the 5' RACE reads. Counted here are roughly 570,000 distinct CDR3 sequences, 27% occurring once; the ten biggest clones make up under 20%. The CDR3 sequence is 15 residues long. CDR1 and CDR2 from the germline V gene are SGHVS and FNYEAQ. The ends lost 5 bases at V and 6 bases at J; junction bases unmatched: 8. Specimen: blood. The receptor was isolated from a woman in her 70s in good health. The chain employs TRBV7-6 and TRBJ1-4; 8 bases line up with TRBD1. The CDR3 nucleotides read TGTGCCAGCAGCCGAACGGGACAGGCGTATGAAAAACTGTTTTTT. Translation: CASSRTGQAYEKLFF.